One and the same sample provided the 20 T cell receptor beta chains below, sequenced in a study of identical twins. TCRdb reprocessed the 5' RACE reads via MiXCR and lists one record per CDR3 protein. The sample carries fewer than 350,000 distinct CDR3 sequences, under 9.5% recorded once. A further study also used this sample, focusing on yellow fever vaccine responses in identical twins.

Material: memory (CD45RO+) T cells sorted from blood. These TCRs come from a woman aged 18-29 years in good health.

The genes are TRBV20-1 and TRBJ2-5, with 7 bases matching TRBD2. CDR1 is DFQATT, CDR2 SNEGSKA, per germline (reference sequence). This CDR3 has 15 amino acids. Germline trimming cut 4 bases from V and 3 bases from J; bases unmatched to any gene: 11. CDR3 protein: CSAMSSGTNKETQYF. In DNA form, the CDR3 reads TGCAGTGCTATGAGTTCCGGGACTAACAAAGAGACCCAGTACTTC.

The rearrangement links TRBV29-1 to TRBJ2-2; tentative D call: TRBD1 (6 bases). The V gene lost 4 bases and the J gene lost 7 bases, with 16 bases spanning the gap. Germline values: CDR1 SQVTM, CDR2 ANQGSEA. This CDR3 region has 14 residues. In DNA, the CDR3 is TGCAGCGTTGTGGGGGCAGATAGGAACGGGGAGCTGTTTTTT. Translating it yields CSVVGADRNGELFF.

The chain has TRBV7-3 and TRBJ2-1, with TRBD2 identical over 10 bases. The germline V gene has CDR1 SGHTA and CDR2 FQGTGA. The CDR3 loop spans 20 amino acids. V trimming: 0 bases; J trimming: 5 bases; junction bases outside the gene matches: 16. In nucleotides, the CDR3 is TGTGCCAGCAGCTTAACCCGAGCCCTAGCGGGAGATGGTAAGAACAATGAGCAGTTCTTC. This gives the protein CASSLTRALAGDGKNNEQFF.

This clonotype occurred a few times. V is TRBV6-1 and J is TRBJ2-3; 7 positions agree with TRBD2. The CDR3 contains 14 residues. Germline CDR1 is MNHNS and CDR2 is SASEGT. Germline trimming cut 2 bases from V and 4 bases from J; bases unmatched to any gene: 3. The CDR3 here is CASSEREVADTQYF. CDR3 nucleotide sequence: TGTGCCAGCAGTGAACGGGAGGTGGCAGATACGCAGTATTTT.

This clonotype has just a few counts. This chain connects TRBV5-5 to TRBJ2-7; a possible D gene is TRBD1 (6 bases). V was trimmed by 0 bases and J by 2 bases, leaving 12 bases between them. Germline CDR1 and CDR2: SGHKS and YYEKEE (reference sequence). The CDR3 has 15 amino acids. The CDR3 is CASSLVGGAPYEQYF. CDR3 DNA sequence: TGTGCCAGCAGCTTGGTAGGGGGAGCCCCCTACGAGCAGTACTTC.

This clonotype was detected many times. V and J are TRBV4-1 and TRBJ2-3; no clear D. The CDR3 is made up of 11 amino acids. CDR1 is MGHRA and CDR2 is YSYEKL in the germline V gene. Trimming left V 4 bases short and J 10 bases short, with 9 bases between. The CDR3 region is CASSRSGAQYF. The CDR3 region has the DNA TGCGCCAGCAGCCGGAGTGGGGCGCAGTATTTT.

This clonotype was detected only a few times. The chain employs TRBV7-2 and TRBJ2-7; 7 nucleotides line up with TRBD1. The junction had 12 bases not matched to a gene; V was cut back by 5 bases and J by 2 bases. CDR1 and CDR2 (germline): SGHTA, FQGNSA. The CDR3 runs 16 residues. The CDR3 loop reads CASSPRQGGPTYEQYF. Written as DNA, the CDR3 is TGTGCCAGCAGCCCTCGACAAGGGGGCCCCACCTACGAGCAGTACTTC.

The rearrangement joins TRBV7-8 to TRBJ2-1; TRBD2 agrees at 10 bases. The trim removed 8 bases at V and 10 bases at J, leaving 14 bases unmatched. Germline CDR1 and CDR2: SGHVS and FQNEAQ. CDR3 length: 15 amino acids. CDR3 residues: CASRPGGTSVTEQFF. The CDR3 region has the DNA TGTGCCAGCCGGCCAGGGGGGACTAGCGTTACCGAGCAGTTCTTC.

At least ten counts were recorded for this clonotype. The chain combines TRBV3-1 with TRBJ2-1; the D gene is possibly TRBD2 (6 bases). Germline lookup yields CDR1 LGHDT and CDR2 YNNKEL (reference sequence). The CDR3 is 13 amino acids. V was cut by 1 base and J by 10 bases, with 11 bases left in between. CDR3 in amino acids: CASSQVPTSEQFF. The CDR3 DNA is TGTGCCAGCAGCCAAGTCCCTACTAGCGAGCAGTTCTTC.

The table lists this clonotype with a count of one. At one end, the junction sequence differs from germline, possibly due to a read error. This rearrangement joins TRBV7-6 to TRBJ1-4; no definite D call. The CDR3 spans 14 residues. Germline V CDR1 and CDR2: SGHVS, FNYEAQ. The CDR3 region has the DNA TGTGTCAGCAGCACAACCTCAGGTGGTGAAAAACTGTTTTTT. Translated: CVSSTTSGGEKLFF.

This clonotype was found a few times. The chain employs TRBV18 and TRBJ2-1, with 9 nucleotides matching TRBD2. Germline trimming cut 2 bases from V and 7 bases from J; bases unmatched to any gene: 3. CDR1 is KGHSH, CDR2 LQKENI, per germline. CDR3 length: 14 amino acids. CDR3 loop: CASSPSLAGNEQFF. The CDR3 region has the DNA TGTGCCAGCTCACCATCACTAGCGGGTAATGAGCAGTTCTTC.

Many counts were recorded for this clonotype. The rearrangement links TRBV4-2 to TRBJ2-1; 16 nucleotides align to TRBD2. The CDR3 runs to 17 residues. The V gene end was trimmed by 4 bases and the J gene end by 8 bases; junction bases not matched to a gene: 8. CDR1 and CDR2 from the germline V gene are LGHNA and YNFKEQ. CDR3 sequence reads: CASSPGTSGRGHDEQFF. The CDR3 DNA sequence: TGTGCCAGCAGCCCAGGGACTAGCGGGAGGGGACACGATGAGCAGTTCTTC.

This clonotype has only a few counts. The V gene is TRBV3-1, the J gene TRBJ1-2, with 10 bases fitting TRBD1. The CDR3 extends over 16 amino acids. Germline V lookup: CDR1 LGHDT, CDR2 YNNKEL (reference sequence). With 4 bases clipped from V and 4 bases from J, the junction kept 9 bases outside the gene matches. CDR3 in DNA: TGTGCCAGCAGCCGAAATTCCGGGACAGGGGTCTATGGCTACACCTTC. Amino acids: CASSRNSGTGVYGYTF.

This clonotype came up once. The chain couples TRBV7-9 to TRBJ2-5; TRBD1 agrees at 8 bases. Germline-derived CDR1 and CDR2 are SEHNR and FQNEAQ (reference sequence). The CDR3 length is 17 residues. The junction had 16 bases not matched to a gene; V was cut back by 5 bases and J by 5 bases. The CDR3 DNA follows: TGTGCCAGCAGCGCATGGGACAGGCCCATTCAAGGGGAGACCCAGTACTTC. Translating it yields CASSAWDRPIQGETQYF.

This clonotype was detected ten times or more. For the CDR3, the DNA is TGTGCCAGCAGCTTACAAGGGACAGGGAGTTTCGAGCAGTACGTC. It yields the protein CASSLQGTGSFEQYV. This rearrangement joins TRBV7-8 to TRBJ2-7; 9 bases line up with TRBD1. V shed 2 bases and J 6 bases; nucleotides not matched to a gene: 8. The CDR3 length is 15 residues. Germline loops: CDR1 SGHVS, CDR2 FQNEAQ.

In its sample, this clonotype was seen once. The CDR3 is CASSLPGIWETQYF. The CDR3 coding sequence is TGTGCCAGCAGCTTACCAGGGATTTGGGAGACCCAGTACTTC. The chain has TRBV11-1 and TRBJ2-5; a weak D match, TRBD1 (5 bases). CDR3 length: 14 amino acids. Germline V gene data show CDR1 as SGHAT and CDR2 as FQDESV (reference sequence). The ends were cut back, 2 bases at V and 5 bases at J, with 12 bases in the middle.

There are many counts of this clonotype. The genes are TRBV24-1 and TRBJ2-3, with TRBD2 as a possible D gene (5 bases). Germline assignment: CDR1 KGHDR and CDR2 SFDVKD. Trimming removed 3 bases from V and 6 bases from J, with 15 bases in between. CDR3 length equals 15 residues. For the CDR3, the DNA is TGTGCCACCAGTGATACCGAGGGTGTTCCCGATACGCAGTATTTT. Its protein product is CATSDTEGVPDTQYF.

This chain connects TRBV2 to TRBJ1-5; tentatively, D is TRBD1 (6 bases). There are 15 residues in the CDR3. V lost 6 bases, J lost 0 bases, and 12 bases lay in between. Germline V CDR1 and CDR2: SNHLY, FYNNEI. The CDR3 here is CASSRTEYSNQPQHF. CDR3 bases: TGTGCCAGCAGCCGGACAGAGTATAGCAATCAGCCCCAGCATTTT.

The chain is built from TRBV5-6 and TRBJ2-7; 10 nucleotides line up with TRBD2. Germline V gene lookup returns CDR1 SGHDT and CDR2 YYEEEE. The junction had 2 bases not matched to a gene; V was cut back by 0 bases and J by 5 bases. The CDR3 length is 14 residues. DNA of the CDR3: TGTGCCAGCAGCTTGGGGGGACTAGCGAACGAGCAGTACGTC. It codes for CASSLGGLANEQYV.

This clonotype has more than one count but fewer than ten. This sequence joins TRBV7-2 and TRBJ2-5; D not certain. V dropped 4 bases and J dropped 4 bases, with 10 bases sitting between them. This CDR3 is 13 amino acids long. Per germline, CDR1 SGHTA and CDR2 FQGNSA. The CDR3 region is CASSSGFSETQYF. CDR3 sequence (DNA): TGTGCCAGCAGCTCAGGTTTTTCAGAGACCCAGTACTTC. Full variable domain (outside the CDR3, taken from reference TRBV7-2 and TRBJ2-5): GAGVSQSPSNKVTEKGKDVELRCDPISGHTALYWYRQSLGQGLEFLIYFQGNSAPDKSGLPSDRFSAERTGGSVSTLTIQRTQQEDSAVYLCASSSGFSETQYFGPGTRLLVL.